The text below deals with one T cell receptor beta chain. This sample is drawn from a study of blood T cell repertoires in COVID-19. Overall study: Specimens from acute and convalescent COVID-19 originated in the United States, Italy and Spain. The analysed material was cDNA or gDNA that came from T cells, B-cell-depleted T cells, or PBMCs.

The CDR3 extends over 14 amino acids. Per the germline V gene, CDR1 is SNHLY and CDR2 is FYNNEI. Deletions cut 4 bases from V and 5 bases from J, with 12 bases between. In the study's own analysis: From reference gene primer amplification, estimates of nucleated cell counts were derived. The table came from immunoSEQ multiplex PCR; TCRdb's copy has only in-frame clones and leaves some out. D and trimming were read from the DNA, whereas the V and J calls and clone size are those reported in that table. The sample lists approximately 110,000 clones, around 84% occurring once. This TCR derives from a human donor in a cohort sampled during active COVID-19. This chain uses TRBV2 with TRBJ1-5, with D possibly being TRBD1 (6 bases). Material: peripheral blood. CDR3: CASSVTGMDQPQHF. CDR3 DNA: TGTGCCAGCAGTGTCACAGGGATGGATCAGCCCCAGCATTTT.